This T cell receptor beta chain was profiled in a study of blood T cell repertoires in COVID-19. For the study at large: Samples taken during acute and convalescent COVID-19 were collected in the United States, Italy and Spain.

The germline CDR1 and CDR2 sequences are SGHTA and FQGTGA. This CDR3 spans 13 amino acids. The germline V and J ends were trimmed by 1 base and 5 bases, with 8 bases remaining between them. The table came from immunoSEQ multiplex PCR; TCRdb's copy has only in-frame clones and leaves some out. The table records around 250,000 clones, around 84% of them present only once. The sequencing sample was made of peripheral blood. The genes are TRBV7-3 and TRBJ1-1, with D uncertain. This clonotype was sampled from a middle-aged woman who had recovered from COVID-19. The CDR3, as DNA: TGTGCCAGCAGCTTAATCGGGGAGACTGAAGCTTTCTTT. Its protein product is CASSLIGETEAFF.